This is a list of T cell receptor beta chains from one sample in a study of cytomegalovirus exposure and HLA in healthy donors. Method: immunoSEQ multiplex PCR; TCRdb's copy keeps in-frame clones and lacks some. The table has a few hundred thousand clones, about 90% seen once. The sample comprised PBMCs. The receptor set was obtained from a woman aged 25 to 45 in good health and CMV-seronegative. Both conserved end residues are part of each CDR3. A D gene is named only where the DNA matches it firmly. Where a row states a size, it is once, few, many or the class of an expanded clone; other rows omit it.

d_call j_call clone_size cdr3_length v_call cdr3_aa cdr3_nt
TRBD2 TRBJ2-7 few 14 TRBV27 CASSLGGRGNEQYF TGTGCCAGCAGTTTGGGCGGGAGGGGGAACGAGCAGTACTTC
TRBD1 TRBJ2-5 - 15 TRBV15 CATSRKGQGYATQYF TGTGCCACCAGCAGGAAGGGACAGGGGTATGCGACCCAGTACTTC
- TRBJ2-1 - 15 TRBV11-2 CASSYDRINYNEQFF TGTGCCAGCAGCTACGACAGGATCAACTACAATGAGCAGTTCTTC
TRBD1 TRBJ2-1 - 12 TRBV28 CASSSQGYEQFF TGTGCCAGCAGTTCACAGGGGTATGAGCAGTTCTTC
- TRBJ1-1 once 11 TRBV28 CAGPGLPEAFF TGTGCCGGGCCTGGGTTACCTGAAGCTTTCTTT
- TRBJ2-7 - 16 TRBV4-3 CASSQARGLPGGEQYF TGCGCCAGCAGCCAAGCCCGAGGTCTCCCGGGCGGCGAGCAGTACTTC
TRBD2 TRBJ2-7 - 12 TRBV6-5 CASSKGLAEQYF TGTGCCAGCAGCAAAGGACTAGCCGAGCAGTACTTC
- TRBJ2-2 - 18 TRBV2 CASSVERAHNANTGELFF TGTGCCAGCAGTGTCGAACGAGCGCATAATGCGAACACCGGGGAGCTGTTTTTT
TRBD2 TRBJ2-1 - 14 TRBV5-1 CASSSSGANNEQFF TGCGCCAGCAGCTCGAGCGGGGCCAACAATGAGCAGTTCTTC
- TRBJ1-2 - 13 TRBV18 CASSPRDGEGYTF TGTGCCAGCTCACCTCGGGACGGTGAGGGCTACACCTTC
- TRBJ1-5 - 13 TRBV28 CASSLFWIQPQHF TGTGCCAGCAGTTTATTTTGGATTCAGCCCCAGCATTTT
TRBD2 TRBJ2-7 - 14 TRBV15 CATSGTSDPYEQYF TGTGCCACCAGCGGGACTAGCGACCCCTACGAGCAGTACTTC
- TRBJ2-7 - 14 TRBV11-3 CASSLVRQSYEQYF TGTGCCAGCAGCTTAGTCAGGCAGTCCTACGAGCAGTACTTC
TRBD1 TRBJ2-5 - 14 TRBV28 CASRDRGQQETQYF TGTGCCAGCAGGGACAGGGGGCAACAAGAGACCCAGTACTTC
- TRBJ2-1 - 15 TRBV4-3 CASSQAARSDNEQFF TGCGCCAGCAGCCAAGCGGCCAGATCTGACAATGAGCAGTTCTTC
- TRBJ2-1 - 13 TRBV29-1 CSGIAASYNEQFF TGCAGCGGAATAGCGGCCTCCTACAATGAGCAGTTCTTC
- TRBJ2-3 - 15 TRBV5-6 CASSHLAEGTDTQYF TGTGCCAGCAGCCACCTGGCGGAAGGCACAGATACGCAGTATTTT
- TRBJ2-6 once 15 TRBV6-5 CASRPTGTGANVLTF TGTGCCAGCAGACCTACAGGGACTGGGGCCAACGTCCTGACTTTC
- TRBJ2-1 - 13 TRBV27 CASRIPPHNEQFF TGTGCCAGCAGAATCCCCCCGCACAATGAGCAGTTCTTC
- TRBJ1-5 - 16 TRBV28 CASSLSPPEGNQPQHF TGTGCCAGCAGTTTATCTCCCCCTGAAGGCAATCAGCCCCAGCATTTT